Following are 27 T cell receptor beta chains from one sample sequenced in a study of molecular identifiers for immune sequencing clone quantification. TCRdb processed the PCR reads anew with MiXCR; each CDR3 protein has one entry. The sample holds hundreds of thousands of distinct CDR3 sequences; about 25% are singletons and the top ten take about 0.84%. Sample: naive CD8+ T cells from blood, with Jurkat cell RNA spiked in. Subset denoted: FACS-sorted CD8+CD4-CCR7+CD45RA+ naive T cells. These receptors were collected from a human donor in good health. Some libraries in this study had Jurkat cell RNA spiked in.

J is TRBJ1-4 and V is TRBV9, with 7 positions matching TRBD1. The germline CDR1 and CDR2 sequences are SGDLS and YYNGEE. The V segment lost 2 bases and the J segment 6 bases; nucleotides outside the gene matches: 13. The CDR3 has 17 amino acids. In DNA form, the CDR3 reads TGTGCCAGCAGCGTCGCTAGGGGCGGGACAGAAGATGAAAAACTGTTTTTT. This codes for CASSVARGGTEDEKLFF.

This clonotype was counted at least ten times. The gene calls are TRBV5-5 and TRBJ2-7; D may be TRBD1 (6 bases). The germline V gene has CDR1 SGHKS and CDR2 YYEKEE (reference sequence). The CDR3 covers 16 residues. V gave up 2 bases and J gave up 2 bases, with 17 bases separating them. CDR3 coding DNA: TGTGCCAGCAGCTTCTTCCAGGGGAGTGTTACCTACGAGCAGTACTTC. Encoded protein: CASSFFQGSVTYEQYF.

This clonotype was seen only a few times. V gene TRBV6-2 or TRBV6-3 combines with J gene TRBJ1-5; D is unresolved. CDR3 length: 13 amino acids. Trimming took 0 bases from V and 15 from J, leaving 15 bases between them. The V gene's germline CDR1 is MNHEY and CDR2 SVGEGT. In nucleotides, the CDR3 is TGTGCCAGCAGTTACTCGTCCGCCGAGGTTCGGCATTTT. Translation gives CASSYSSAEVRHF.

This clonotype was found many times. The V call is TRBV6-5, the J call TRBJ2-5, with TRBD2 identical over 9 bases. J was trimmed by 4 bases and V by 6 bases; bases with no gene match: 12. Germline V gene data show CDR1 as MNHEY and CDR2 as SVGAGI. The CDR3 is 16 amino acids. CDR3 coding DNA: TGTGCCAGCAGGATTACAGAGCTAGCGGGAACAGAGACCCAGTACTTC. Its translation: CASRITELAGTETQYF.

The V call is TRBV3-1, the J call TRBJ1-4; a possible D gene is TRBD1 (6 bases). This CDR3 comprises 14 residues. V was cut by 5 bases and J by 4 bases, with 11 bases left in between. From germline, CDR1 is LGHDT and CDR2 YNNKEL (reference sequence). Here the CDR3 DNA reads TGTGCCAGCAGCACCACAGGGAGTAATGAAAAACTGTTTTTT. Amino acids: CASSTTGSNEKLFF.

With regard to this clonotype: A much larger clone lies one base from this, so it may be a read error. The rearrangement links TRBV5-1 to TRBJ1-1; D may be TRBD1 (5 bases). The CDR3 loop spans 14 amino acids. Germline assignment: CDR1 SGHRS and CDR2 YFSETQ. For the CDR3, the DNA is TGCGCCAGCAGCTGGGGCGGGTCAGGCACTGAAGCTCTCTTT. It translates to CASSWGGSGTEALF.

The V gene is TRBV19, the J gene TRBJ2-1; 8 bases line up with TRBD2. Unmatched junction bases numbered 8, after V lost 6 bases and J lost 4 bases. This CDR3 spans 15 amino acids. From germline, CDR1 is LNHDA and CDR2 SQIVND (reference sequence). In DNA, the CDR3 is TGTGCCAGTAGCCCGAGTAGCGGGGATTACAATGAGCAGTTCTTC. Amino acid sequence: CASSPSSGDYNEQFF.

At least ten counts were recorded for this clonotype. The chain is built from TRBV12-3 or TRBV12-4 and TRBJ1-1, with D unclear. Trimming shortened V by 3 bases and J by 11 bases, and 13 bases separated the two germline ends. The CDR3 sequence is 12 residues long. The CDR3 sequence: CASSFGGGYAFF. In DNA, the CDR3 is TGTGCCAGCAGTTTCGGAGGCGGCTATGCTTTCTTT.

The gene calls are TRBV6-5 and TRBJ2-3; possible D gene TRBD1, 6 bases. Per germline, CDR1 MNHEY and CDR2 SVGAGI. The CDR3 contains 17 residues. With 5 bases removed from V and 2 bases from J, the gap between germline ends came to 20 bases. The CDR3 DNA reads TGTGCCAGCAGTACCTTAACAGGGTCTCCCTACACAGATACGCAGTATTTT. As protein: CASSTLTGSPYTDTQYF.

This clonotype was counted at least ten times. The CDR3 loop reads CASRGTSGADTQYF. The CDR3 coding sequence is TGTGCCAGCAGGGGGACTTCAGGGGCAGATACGCAGTATTTT. The chain joins TRBV2 to TRBJ2-3; D is tentatively TRBD1 or TRBD2 (6 bases each). With 6 bases removed from V and 4 bases from J, the gap between germline ends came to 14 bases. Germline-derived CDR1 and CDR2 are SNHLY and FYNNEI. This CDR3 is built from 14 residues.

This clonotype was counted ten times or more. The chain recombines TRBV4-1 with TRBJ2-3, with a possible D match to TRBD1 (6 bases). The CDR3 spans 17 residues. CDR1 MGHRA and CDR2 YSYEKL come from the germline V gene. V shed 1 base and J shed 1 base, with 15 bases lying between them. In nucleotides, the CDR3 is TGCGCCAGCAGCCAAGTGGGACATCCTTTAGGCACAGATACGCAGTATTTT. It specifies CASSQVGHPLGTDTQYF.

Many counts were recorded for this clonotype. The genes are TRBV5-1 and TRBJ2-7; 10 bases line up with TRBD1. Per the germline V gene, CDR1 is SGHRS and CDR2 is YFSETQ. This CDR3 has 17 residues. Trimming removed 3 bases from V and 1 base from J; junction bases left unmatched: 10. The CDR3 is CASSSPFSGQGSYEQYF. The CDR3 nucleotides are TGCGCCAGCAGCTCTCCGTTCTCGGGACAGGGGTCCTACGAGCAGTACTTC.

The chain combines TRBV13 with TRBJ1-5; possibly TRBD1 for D (6 bases). Germline CDR1 reads PRHDT; CDR2 reads FYEKMQ (reference sequence). Trimming took 0 bases from V and 0 from J, leaving 9 bases between them. The CDR3 consists of 16 residues. CDR3 in amino acids: CASSLGAGDSNQPQHF. The DNA of the CDR3 is TGTGCCAGCAGCTTAGGGGCAGGGGATAGCAATCAGCCCCAGCATTTT.

The sample holds many counts of this clonotype. This chain joins TRBV7-2 and TRBJ2-6, with 11 bases identical to TRBD1. This CDR3 has 18 residues. Losses at the gene ends were 7 bases for V and 0 bases for J; bases not matched to a gene: 8. The germline V gene has CDR1 SGHTA and CDR2 FQGNSA. The CDR3 reads CASTRVGTGGSGANVLTF. The CDR3 DNA reads TGTGCCAGCACCCGAGTTGGGACAGGGGGCTCTGGGGCCAACGTCCTGACTTTC.

This clonotype was detected many times. The CDR3 DNA sequence: TGCAGTGCTAGAGAGGCCGGGGCGCCTGGCACAGATACGCAGTATTTT. It specifies CSAREAGAPGTDTQYF. The chain carries TRBV20-1 and TRBJ2-3; D may match TRBD1 or TRBD2 (5 bases each). V lost 0 bases and J lost 1, with 14 bases in between. There are 16 residues in the CDR3. Germline V CDR1 and CDR2: DFQATT, SNEGSKA (reference sequence).

The rearrangement joins TRBV27 to TRBJ2-7; 7 positions agree with TRBD1. Unmatched junction bases numbered 7, after V lost 5 bases and J lost 3 bases. The CDR3 runs 14 residues. Germline CDR1 reads MNHEY; CDR2 reads SMNVEV (reference sequence). CDR3 region: CASSPRGPRYEQYF. CDR3 DNA: TGTGCCAGCAGTCCAAGGGGGCCCCGCTACGAGCAGTACTTC.

About this clonotype: Because the CDR3 is missing its conserved closing phenylalanine or tryptophan, this is likely a read error. The chain is built from TRBV30 and TRBJ2-7; D unclear. CDR1 is GTSNPN, CDR2 SVGIG, per germline (reference sequence). V was shortened by 0 bases and J by 1 base, with 7 bases between the two germline ends. CDR3 length: 13 residues. CDR3 in DNA: TGTGCCTGGAGTGTGTCAATTTCCTACGAGCAGTACCTC. Translated: CAWSVSISYEQYL.

In its sample, this clonotype was seen many times. CDR3 sequence (DNA): TGTGCCAACAAGGGACAGGTCAACACTGAAGCTTTCTTT. Translating gives CANKGQVNTEAFF. The chain employs TRBV7-9 and TRBJ1-1; 8 bases align to TRBD1. The junction had 6 bases not matched to a gene; V was cut back by 10 bases and J by 2 bases. There are 13 residues in the CDR3. Per germline, CDR1 SEHNR and CDR2 FQNEAQ (reference sequence).

A note on this clonotype: Mismatch with germline at one junction end may stem from a read error. The V call is TRBV18, the J call TRBJ1-4; maybe TRBD1 (6 bases). From germline, CDR1 is KGHSH and CDR2 LQKENI. The CDR3 runs 14 residues. The CDR3: CAGSLTGRNEKLFF. The CDR3 nucleotides read TGTGCCGGCTCACTCACAGGGCGTAATGAAAAACTGTTTTTT.

Turning to this clonotype: A clone one base away is much larger, so this may be a read error. The genes are TRBV5-1 and TRBJ2-5, with D perhaps TRBD2 (5 bases). Germline-derived CDR1 and CDR2 are SGHRS and YFSETQ. This CDR3 is 14 amino acids long. CDR3 sequence (DNA): TGCGCCTGCAGCGGCGAGGGCGGCCAAGAGACCCAGTACTTC. It is translated as CACSGEGGQETQYF.

This clonotype came up a few times. This chain connects TRBV10-3 to TRBJ2-2; D uncertain. The CDR3 totals 11 residues. V lost 10 bases and J 7 bases, leaving 10 bases between the germline ends. From germline, CDR1 is ENHRY and CDR2 SYGVKD. The CDR3 region is CANRAGGELFF. DNA for the CDR3: TGTGCCAACCGGGCCGGCGGGGAGCTGTTTTTT.

This clonotype was recorded a few times. The chain uses TRBV3-1 and TRBJ1-5; TRBD1 agrees at 7 bases. The V gene end was trimmed by 8 bases and the J gene end by 1 base; junction bases not matched to a gene: 5. Germline V CDR1 and CDR2: LGHDT, YNNKEL (reference sequence). The CDR3 is 14 residues long. CDR3 nucleotide sequence: TGTGCCAGCGAGGACAGGAGGAGCAATCAGCCCCAGCATTTT. Encoded protein: CASEDRRSNQPQHF. The whole variable domain, remainder taken from reference TRBV3-1 and TRBJ1-5, is DTAVSQTPKYLVTQMGNDKSIKCEQNLGHDTMYWYKQDSKKFLKIMFSYNNKELIINETVPNRFSPKSPDKAHLNLHINSLELGDSAVYFCASEDRRSNQPQHFGDGTRLSIL.

V is TRBV2 and J is TRBJ2-1; TRBD2 agrees at 13 bases. The CDR3 consists of 18 residues. CDR1 is SNHLY, CDR2 FYNNEI, per germline. Trimming at V came to 4 bases and at J to 2 bases, leaving 8 bases not matched to a gene. The CDR3, as DNA: TGTGCCAGCAGTGGAAGGACTAGCGGGGGTGGAACCTACAATGAGCAGTTCTTC. This encodes CASSGRTSGGGTYNEQFF. The full variable domain, rest sourced from reference TRBV2 and TRBJ2-1, is EPEVTQTPSHQVTQMGQEVILRCVPISNHLYFYWYRQILGQKVEFLVSFYNNEISEKSEIFDDQFSVERPDGSNFTLKIRSTKLEDSAMYFCASSGRTSGGGTYNEQFFGPGTRLTVL.

Concerning this clonotype: This sequence may be a read error, since a much larger clone differs from it by one base. V is TRBV4-3 and J is TRBJ1-2; possibly TRBD1 for D (6 bases). Germline CDR1 LGHNA, CDR2 YSLEER. V lost 0 bases, J lost 3 bases, and 11 bases lay in between. The CDR3 runs 15 residues. The CDR3 DNA sequence: TGCGCCAGCAGCCAAGAGCACAGGGAAGACTATGGCTACACCTTC. It is translated as CASSQEHREDYGYTF.

At least ten counts were recorded for this clonotype. The chain carries TRBV30 and TRBJ2-6; D gene unclear. The CDR3 is made up of 14 amino acids. Germline CDR1 reads GTSNPN; CDR2 reads SVGIG (reference sequence). Trimming removed 3 bases from V and 1 base from J, with 7 bases in between. The CDR3 sequence: CAWSLGSGANVLTF. CDR3 DNA sequence: TGTGCCTGGAGCCTCGGATCTGGGGCCAACGTCCTGACTTTC.

This clonotype has a handful of counts. The J gene is TRBJ2-5, the V gene TRBV12-3 or TRBV12-4; TRBD1 matches at 7 bases. Unmatched junction bases numbered 1, after V lost 6 bases and J lost 0 bases. The CDR3 is 13 amino acids. The CDR3, as DNA: TGTGCCAGCAGCGGGACAGACCAAGAGACCCAGTACTTC. Encoded protein: CASSGTDQETQYF.

As to this clonotype: Possible read error: a much larger clone is one base away. The chain has TRBV7-2 and TRBJ2-7; TRBD2 matches at 7 bases. The V and J ends lost 2 bases and 4 bases, in that order; junction bases with no gene match: 8. Germline V gives CDR1 SGHTA, CDR2 FQGNSA. The CDR3 has 15 residues. CDR3 residues: CASSLTNGGMYEQYF. DNA for the CDR3: TGTGCCAGCAGCTTAACTAACGGGGGGATGTACGAGCAGTACTTC.